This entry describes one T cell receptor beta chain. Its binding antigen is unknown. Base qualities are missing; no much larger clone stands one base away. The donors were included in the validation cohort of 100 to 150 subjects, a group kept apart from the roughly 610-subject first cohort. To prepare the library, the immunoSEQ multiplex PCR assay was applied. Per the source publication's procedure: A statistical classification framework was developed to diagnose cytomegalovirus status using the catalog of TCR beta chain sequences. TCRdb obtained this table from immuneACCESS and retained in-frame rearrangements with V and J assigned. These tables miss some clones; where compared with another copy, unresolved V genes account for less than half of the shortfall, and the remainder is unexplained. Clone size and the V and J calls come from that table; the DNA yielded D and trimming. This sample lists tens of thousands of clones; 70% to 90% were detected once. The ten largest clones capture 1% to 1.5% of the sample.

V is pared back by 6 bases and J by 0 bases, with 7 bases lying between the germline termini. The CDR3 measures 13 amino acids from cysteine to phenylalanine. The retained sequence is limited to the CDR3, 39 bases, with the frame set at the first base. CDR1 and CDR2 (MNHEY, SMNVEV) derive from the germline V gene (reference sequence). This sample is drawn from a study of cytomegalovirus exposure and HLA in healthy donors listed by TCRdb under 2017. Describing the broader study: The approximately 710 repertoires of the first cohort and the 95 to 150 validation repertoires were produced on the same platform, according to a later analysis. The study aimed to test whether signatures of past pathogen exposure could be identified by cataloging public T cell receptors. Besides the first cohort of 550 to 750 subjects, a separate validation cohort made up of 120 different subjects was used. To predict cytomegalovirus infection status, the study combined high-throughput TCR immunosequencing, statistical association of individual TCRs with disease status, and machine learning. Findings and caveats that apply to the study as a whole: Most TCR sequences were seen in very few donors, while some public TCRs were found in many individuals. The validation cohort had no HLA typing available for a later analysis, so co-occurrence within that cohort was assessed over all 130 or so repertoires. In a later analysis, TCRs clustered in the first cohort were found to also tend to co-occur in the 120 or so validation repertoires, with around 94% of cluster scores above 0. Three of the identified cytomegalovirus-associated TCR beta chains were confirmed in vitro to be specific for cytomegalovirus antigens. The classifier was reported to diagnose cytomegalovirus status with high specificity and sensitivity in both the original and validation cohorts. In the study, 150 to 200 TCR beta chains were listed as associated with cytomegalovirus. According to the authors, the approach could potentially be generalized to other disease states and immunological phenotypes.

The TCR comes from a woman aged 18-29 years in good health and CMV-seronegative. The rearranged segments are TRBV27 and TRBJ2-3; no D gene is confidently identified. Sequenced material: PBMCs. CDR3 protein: CASSPPSTDTQYF. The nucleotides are TGTGCCAGCAGCCCTCCTAGCACAGATACGCAGTATTTT.